The T cell receptor beta chain described here comes from a study of T cells in Graves' hyperthyroidism and ophthalmopathy. TCR beta CDR3 region amplification was performed from RNA transcripts. The study used the HTBI primer set for a first-round RT-PCR of the TCR CDR3. TCRdb reprocessed the multiplex PCR reads with MiXCR, giving one entry per CDR3 protein. Of about 570,000 distinct CDR3 sequences in the sample, around 45% were seen once. Exclusion followed for patients with uncontrolled infection, other autoimmune disease, pregnancy or lactation. In making diagnoses, clinical symptoms, serum thyroxine and TRAb, thyroid ultrasound and orbital computed tomography were all used. J gave up 4 bases and V 6 bases, and 7 bases lay outside the gene matches. This CDR3 is 15 amino acids long. From germline, CDR1 is SEHNR and CDR2 FQNEAQ (reference sequence).

Sequenced: peripheral blood or thyroid tissue (not recorded which). The chain couples TRBV7-9 to TRBJ1-5; 9 bases line up with TRBD1. The sequence was obtained from an adult woman with Graves' disease, either hyperthyroidism or ophthalmopathy (not recorded which). CDR3 DNA: TGTGCCAGCAGTGTAATGGACAGGGGAAATCAGCCCCAGCATTTT. This sequence encodes CASSVMDRGNQPQHF.